The clone carrying this TCR beta chain was observed a single time. Its specificity is not known. This specimen comes from a study of T cell responses to AZD1222 COVID-19 vaccine. Between the trimmed V and J ends, which lost 0 bases and 1 base, there was a span of 9 bases. This CDR3 region has 15 residues. Germline CDR1 is MGHRA and CDR2 is YSYEKL. Study-level results: The study sampled repertoires only after the peak T cell response. Across spike, vaccine-associated CD4 TCRs were found, dominant at 160-218 and 743-854.

Assay: immunoSEQ multiplex PCR; the TCRdb copy retains only in-frame clones and omits some. The table has 150,000 to 200,000 clones, 85% to 95% seen once; the top ten hold more than 0.8%. The source is an adult in good health. The J gene is TRBJ1-1, the V gene TRBV4-1, with unresolved D. Sequences were derived from peripheral blood, sampled on day 0 of AZD1222 vaccination. This CDR3 is CASSQEPSGNTEAFF. CDR3 coding DNA: TGCGCCAGCAGCCAAGAACCTTCCGGGAACACTGAAGCTTTCTTT.